This T cell receptor (beta chain) was recorded in a study of cytomegalovirus exposure and HLA in healthy donors. Turning to the study itself: In a previous analysis, 95 million to 130 million unique TCR beta sequences were found from 150 million to 200 million T cells. For the roughly 400 genotyped donors, 81% fell within the Caucasian-associated ancestry cluster.

This clone has a handful of counts. The target antigen is unknown. Study conclusions and caveats: TCR sequences were mostly rare, though some public TCRs occurred in many donors. Both high specificity and high sensitivity reportedly marked the classifier's diagnosis of cytomegalovirus status.

With 5 bases clipped from V and 4 bases from J, the junction kept 5 bases outside the gene matches. In germline, CDR1 is LNHDA, CDR2 SQIVND (reference sequence). The CDR3 is 15 residues long. The PCR contained 60 Vbeta and 13 Jbeta primers. Produced via immunoSEQ multiplex PCR; TCRdb's table is partial and in-frame only. The sample has 95,000 to 110,000 clones, around a tenth seen once. The sequencing sample was made of PBMCs. This sequence joins TRBV19 and TRBJ1-5, with 10 positions matching TRBD1. This receptor was identified in a middle-aged man in good health and CMV-seropositive. The CDR3 DNA reads as TGTGCCAGTAGTTCGACAGGGGGCGATAATCAGCCCCAGCATTTT. Its translation: CASSSTGGDNQPQHF.